What follows are 9 T cell receptor beta chains derived from one specimen sequenced in a study of tumor-infiltrating lymphocytes in localized non-small cell lung cancer. Produced via immunoSEQ multiplex PCR; TCRdb's table is partial and in-frame only. The sample consists of roughly 13,000 clones, 55% to 75% of them appearing once. Sequenced material: lung tumor tissue. Source of these receptors: a human donor with non-small cell lung cancer.

The chain recombines TRBV18 with TRBJ1-3; the D is unclear. V was trimmed by 5 bases and J by 0 bases, leaving 8 bases between them. CDR3 size: 14 residues. Germline V gives CDR1 KGHSH, CDR2 LQKENI. The CDR3 DNA reads TGTGCCAGCTCAGGCACGGCCTCTGGAAACACCATATATTTT. Translated, it gives CASSGTASGNTIYF.

By sample fraction, this clone is medium-sized (0.01 to 0.1%). As DNA, the CDR3 is TGTGCCAGCAGGCCGGGGTCCAAAAACATTCAGTACTTC. This encodes CASRPGSKNIQYF. The chain couples TRBV6-5 to TRBJ2-4, with a tentative D call TRBD2 (5 bases). CDR1 is MNHEY and CDR2 is SVGAGI in the germline V gene. Trimming pared 6 bases from V and 2 bases from J, leaving 8 bases between. The CDR3 contains 13 residues.

The genes are TRBV7-3 and TRBJ2-3; TRBD1 agrees at 7 bases. The J segment lost 7 bases and the V segment lost 2 bases, leaving 3 bases of the junction unmatched. The CDR3 consists of 13 residues. CDR1 and CDR2 (germline): SGHTA, FQGTGA. The CDR3 sequence: CASSLGTDNTQYF. The DNA of the CDR3 is TGTGCCAGCAGCTTAGGGACAGATAATACGCAGTATTTT.

A few counts support this clone. The chain carries TRBV4-2 and TRBJ2-1; tentatively, D is TRBD1 or TRBD2 (5 bases each). This CDR3 region has 16 residues. Germline V gene sequence: CDR1 LGHNA, CDR2 YNFKEQ. V was cut by 0 bases and J by 3 bases, with 12 bases left in between. CDR3 in amino acids: CASSQDGGVIYNEQFF. The CDR3 DNA is TGTGCCAGCAGCCAAGATGGGGGAGTGATCTACAATGAGCAGTTCTTC.

By share, this clone ranks as medium-sized. The chain joins TRBV7-9 to TRBJ2-2; D remains unclear. Germline V gives CDR1 SEHNR, CDR2 FQNEAQ (reference sequence). Trimming left V 4 bases short and J 6 bases short, with 9 bases between. The CDR3 is 13 amino acids. DNA of the CDR3: TGTGCCAGCAGCTGGGGTAATGCCGGGGAGCTGTTTTTT. Translating gives CASSWGNAGELFF.

The gene calls are TRBV27 and TRBJ1-4; 8 nucleotides agree with TRBD1. Germline V lookup: CDR1 MNHEY, CDR2 SMNVEV (reference sequence). The CDR3 is 14 residues long. With V trimmed by 2 bases and J by 10 bases, 6 bases remained unmatched. The CDR3 region is CASSLGQGGTKLFF. Written as DNA, the CDR3 is TGTGCCAGCAGTTTAGGACAGGGAGGAACAAAACTGTTTTTT.

This chain links TRBV27 with TRBJ2-1, with TRBD2 identical over 7 bases. Losses at the gene ends were 3 bases for V and 0 bases for J; bases not matched to a gene: 2. Germline CDR1 is MNHEY and CDR2 is SMNVEV (reference sequence). The CDR3 is 15 amino acids. As DNA, the CDR3 is TGTGCCAGCAGTTTGGGAGGGAGCTCCTACAATGAGCAGTTCTTC. Its protein product is CASSLGGSSYNEQFF.

The chain recombines TRBV11-3 with TRBJ2-7; possibly TRBD1 for D (5 bases). Germline V gene sequence: CDR1 SGHNT, CDR2 YENEEA. V was pared by 5 bases and J by 6 bases, with 8 bases between. The CDR3 extends over 11 amino acids. CDR3 residues: CASSKGAEQYF. The DNA for the CDR3 is TGTGCCAGCAGCAAAGGGGCCGAGCAGTACTTC.

In this sample, this clone turned up a few times. The chain uses TRBV2 and TRBJ1-1, with TRBD1 as a possible D gene (6 bases). The V end was cut by 7 bases, the J end by 4 bases, with 16 bases between. Germline CDR1 is SNHLY and CDR2 is FYNNEI. This CDR3 has 14 amino acids. The CDR3 DNA reads as TGTGCCAGCAAGGAGAACAGGGAGGGCACTGAAGCTTTCTTT. As protein: CASKENREGTEAFF.